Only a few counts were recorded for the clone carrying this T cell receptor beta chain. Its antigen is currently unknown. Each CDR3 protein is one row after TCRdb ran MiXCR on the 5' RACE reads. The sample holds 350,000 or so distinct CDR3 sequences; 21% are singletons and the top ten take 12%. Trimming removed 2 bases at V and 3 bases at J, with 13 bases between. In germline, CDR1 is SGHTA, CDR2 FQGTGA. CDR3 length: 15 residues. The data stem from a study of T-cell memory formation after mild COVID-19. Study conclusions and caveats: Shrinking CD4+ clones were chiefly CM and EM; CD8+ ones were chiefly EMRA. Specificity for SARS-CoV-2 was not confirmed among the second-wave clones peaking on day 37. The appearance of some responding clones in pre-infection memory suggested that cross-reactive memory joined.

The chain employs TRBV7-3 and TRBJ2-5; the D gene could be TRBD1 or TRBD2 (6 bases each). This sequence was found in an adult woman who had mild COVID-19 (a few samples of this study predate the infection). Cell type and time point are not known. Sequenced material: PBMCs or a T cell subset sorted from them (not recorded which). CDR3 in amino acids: CASSLRPGAEETQYF. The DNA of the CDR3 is TGTGCCAGCAGCTTACGACCGGGGGCCGAAGAGACCCAGTACTTC.